Sequencing of this T cell receptor (beta chain) was carried out in a study of OX40 agonist ivuxolimab in advanced cancers. Samples were taken at baseline and on day 1 of cycles 4 and 7. Study outcomes and limitations: Researchers report that CD8+ T cells had, on average, more expanded clones than CD4+.

Sequencing used immunoSEQ multiplex PCR; TCRdb keeps in-frame clones, though not all of them. Among around 70,000 clones listed, about four fifths were seen once. Concerning this clone: Its antigen is unidentified.

The CDR3 length is 14 residues. Between the trimmed V and J ends, which lost 1 base and 13 bases, there was a span of 20 bases. CDR1 and CDR2 (germline): SEHNR, FQNEAQ (reference sequence). The material sequenced was CD4+ or CD8+ T cells sorted from blood, taken in a trial of the OX40 agonist ivuxolimab. The chain uses TRBV7-9 and TRBJ2-7; D possibly uses TRBD1 or TRBD2 (5 bases each). This sequence was found in an adult with an advanced solid tumor such as melanoma, head and neck, liver or kidney cancer. In DNA, the CDR3 is TGTGCCAGCAGCTTAGGGTCCGGGGACGCTGTACGCTACTTC. Its translation: CASSLGSGDAVRYF.